This T cell receptor (beta chain) appears in the sequencing data of a study of CD8 T cells in ankylosing spondylitis. Findings and caveats of the study: Some motif variants were previously reported in reactive arthritis synovial fluid and blood. Enrichment of disease-linked clones was reportedly significant in matched ankylosing spondylitis synovial fluid. A TCR beta motif of roughly eight highly homologous variants appeared characteristic of ankylosing spondylitis blood.

For TCR beta, libraries came from quantitative 5'-RACE with molecular barcodes. MiXCR, applied by TCRdb to the 5' RACE reads, yields one record per CDR3 protein. Seen here are about 390,000 distinct CDR3 sequences, 20% to 25% observed once, and the top ten hold about 16%. This clonotype was found many times. Its antigen is still unknown. Sequenced material: blood, either unsorted or a sorted T cell fraction (not recorded which). The source is a male donor with ankylosing spondylitis.

CDR3 loop: CASSTSGSYNEQFF. The CDR3 region has the DNA TGTGCCAGCAGCACTAGCGGGAGTTACAATGAGCAGTTCTTC. The V gene is TRBV11-2, the J gene TRBJ2-1; 11 bases fit TRBD2. The CDR3 extends over 14 amino acids. The J segment lost 4 bases and the V segment lost 5 bases, leaving 1 base of the junction unmatched. The germline gives CDR1 SGHAT, CDR2 FQNNGV.